This is a list of T cell receptor beta chains from one sample in a study of beta chain features in type 1 diabetes. TCRdb's table, derived via immunoSEQ multiplex PCR, lists solely in-frame clones and lacks some. The table lists about 210,000 clones, about a tenth of them singletons. Sequenced material: central memory CD4+ T cells from blood. Receptors were obtained from a man between 18 and 29 years old in good health. Each CDR3 is given without its conserved first and last residue.

v_gene: TRBV7-7; j_gene: TRBJ2-5; CDR3aa: ASSPGGSEETQY
v_gene: TRBV30; j_gene: TRBJ2-3; CDR3aa: AWSEADTQY
v_gene: TRBV7-6; j_gene: TRBJ1-2; CDR3aa: ASSLEGSGGYT
v_gene: TRBV30; j_gene: NA; CDR3aa: AWSSRWLYEQY
v_gene: TRBV5-1; j_gene: TRBJ2-7; CDR3aa: ASSLERSYEQY
v_gene: TRBV27; j_gene: TRBJ2-3; CDR3aa: ASSSMGERSTDTQY
v_gene: TRBV20-1; j_gene: TRBJ1-1; CDR3aa: SAREETEAF
v_gene: TRBV5-4; j_gene: TRBJ2-5; CDR3aa: ASRPRQGAGETQY
v_gene: TRBV29-1; j_gene: TRBJ1-5; CDR3aa: SVEDPGEPQH
v_gene: TRBV4-1; j_gene: TRBJ2-3; CDR3aa: ASSQVARTDTQY
v_gene: TRBV2; j_gene: TRBJ2-7; CDR3aa: ASSAFPGGEQY
v_gene: TRBV29-1; j_gene: TRBJ1-1; CDR3aa: SVGQGNTEAF
v_gene: TRBV30; j_gene: TRBJ2-5; CDR3aa: AWSLRTGVRETQY
v_gene: TRBV7-3; j_gene: TRBJ2-3; CDR3aa: ASSLVGTAGGEDTQY
v_gene: TRBV6-1; j_gene: TRBJ2-1; CDR3aa: ASTAQTSYNEQF
v_gene: TRBV7-6; j_gene: TRBJ2-1; CDR3aa: ASSLHLEEQF
v_gene: TRBV29-1; j_gene: TRBJ2-3; CDR3aa: SVETDRGNTQY
v_gene: TRBV21-1; j_gene: TRBJ1-2; CDR3aa: ASTEWTTKTYGYT
v_gene: TRBV4-3; j_gene: TRBJ2-7; CDR3aa: ASSHFLRVKPYEQY
v_gene: TRBV11-2; j_gene: TRBJ2-3; CDR3aa: ASSSMDRERRGTQY
v_gene: TRBV6-4; j_gene: TRBJ2-3; CDR3aa: ASSDSWGGTDTQY
v_gene: TRBV10-3; j_gene: TRBJ2-1; CDR3aa: AIKAGANNEQF